This T cell receptor beta chain originates from a study of CD8 T cells in ankylosing spondylitis. Using quantitative 5'-RACE with molecular barcodes, the authors made TCR beta libraries. MiXCR was run by TCRdb on the 5' RACE reads, yielding one entry per CDR3 protein. The data contain fewer than 750,000 distinct CDR3 sequences, 15% to 20% of them singletons. Study conclusions and caveats: As reported, disease-linked clones showed significant enrichment in matched ankylosing spondylitis synovial fluid. A TCR beta motif made of fewer than ten highly homologous variants seemed typical of ankylosing spondylitis blood. Past research had described some motif variants in reactive arthritis synovial fluid and blood. Clones linked with disease were CD8+ and fairly uncommon in the peripheral blood.

Germline V gene sequence: CDR1 MRHNA, CDR2 SNTAGT. With V trimmed by 3 bases and J by 3 bases, 3 bases remained unmatched. The CDR3 runs 15 residues. This clonotype was seen repeatedly, ten times or more. What it binds is unknown. The source material was blood, either unsorted or a sorted T cell fraction (not recorded which). This chain uses TRBV6-4 with TRBJ2-3; 10 bases align to TRBD2. The source is a male donor with ankylosing spondylitis. Here the CDR3 reads CASSDGAGGTDTQYF. The CDR3 bases are TGTGCCAGCAGTGATGGAGCGGGGGGGACAGATACGCAGTATTTT.